The entry that follows covers one T cell receptor (beta chain) sequence. The sample originates from a study of shared T cell receptors in the human thymus. TCRdb keeps only in-frame clones here, not all; method: immunoSEQ multiplex PCR. Among hundreds of thousands of clones listed, 70% to 90% were seen once. The germline V gene has CDR1 MGHDK and CDR2 SYGVNS. The CDR3 covers 14 residues. V was clipped by 6 bases and J by 4 bases, with 15 bases between them. The sample also formed part of further work on human thymus T cells. That source reports: Resections obtained during corrective heart surgery supplied the thymus tissue.

This clonotype was obtained from a boy in the first two years of life with a congenital heart defect. The sequencing sample was made of thymocytes. This chain uses TRBV25-1 with TRBJ1-2; no firm D call. CDR3 nucleotides: TGTGCCAGCAGGTCGAAGGAGCCCCTCTATGGCTACACCTTC. It yields the protein CASRSKEPLYGYTF.